This record covers a single T cell receptor beta chain. This entry belongs to a study of blood T cell repertoires in COVID-19. This CDR3 is built from 13 residues. Germline V gene data show CDR1 as GTSNPN and CDR2 as SVGIG (reference sequence). The V end lost 2 bases, the J end lost 10 bases, and 12 bases lay between the germline ends. In the authors' workflow: Reference gene primer amplification gave nucleated cell count estimates. This table comes from immunoSEQ multiplex PCR, and its TCRdb copy is limited to in-frame clones, with some not included. That table is the source of V, J and clone size, and D and trimming were worked out from the DNA. Of about 150,000 clones listed, over 75% are singletons.

Sequenced: peripheral blood. This chain uses TRBV30 with TRBJ1-6; a possible D gene is TRBD1 (5 bases). The sequence was obtained from a woman aged 45-60 years with acute or convalescent COVID-19. CDR3 nucleotide sequence: TGTGCCTGGAGTCCCGACGGGGGATCACCCCTCCACTTT. Its translation: CAWSPDGGSPLHF.